This T cell receptor (beta chain) was retrieved from a study of Tregs in tolerant kidney transplant recipients. Regarding the study as a whole: Expanding Tregs on activated donor B cells appeared to best identify donor-specific TCRbeta clones. No direct test of biological reproducibility was done here. Tolerant patients' donor-specific Tregs expanded beyond overall Tregs, suggesting antigen-driven growth.

Assay used: immunoSEQ multiplex PCR; TCRdb lists only in-frame clones, some missing. The sample holds over 25,000 clones. The V and J ends lost 5 bases and 0 bases respectively, with 14 bases between them. The CDR3 contains 15 residues. Germline loops: CDR1 SGHVS, CDR2 FQNEAQ. Turning to this clone: Its target is unknown. With the read ending 3 residues before the CDR3 end, the germline J gene is used to fill in that end.

This clonotype was obtained from a human donor who received a combined kidney and bone marrow transplant. The chain is built from TRBV7-8 and TRBJ2-7; the D gene is possibly TRBD2 (7 bases). Here the sequenced sample was CD8+ T cells from blood, taken before the transplant. Partial CDR3 DNA: TGTGCCAGCAGCCCAGAGGGGGGGATCTCCTACGAG. It is translated as CASSPEGGISYE. The CDR3, in full, reads CASSPEGGISYEQYF.